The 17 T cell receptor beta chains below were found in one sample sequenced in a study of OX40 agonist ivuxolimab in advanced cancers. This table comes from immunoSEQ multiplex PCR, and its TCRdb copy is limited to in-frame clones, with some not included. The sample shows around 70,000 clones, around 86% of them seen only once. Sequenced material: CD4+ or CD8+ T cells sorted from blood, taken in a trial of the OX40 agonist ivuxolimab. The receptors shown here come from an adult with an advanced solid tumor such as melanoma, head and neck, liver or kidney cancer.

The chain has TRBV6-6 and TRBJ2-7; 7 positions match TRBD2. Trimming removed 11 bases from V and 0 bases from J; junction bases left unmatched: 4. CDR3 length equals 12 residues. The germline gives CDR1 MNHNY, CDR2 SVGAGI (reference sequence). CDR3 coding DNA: TGTGCCCCGCGGGAGACCTCCTACGAGCAGTACTTC. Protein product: CAPRETSYEQYF.

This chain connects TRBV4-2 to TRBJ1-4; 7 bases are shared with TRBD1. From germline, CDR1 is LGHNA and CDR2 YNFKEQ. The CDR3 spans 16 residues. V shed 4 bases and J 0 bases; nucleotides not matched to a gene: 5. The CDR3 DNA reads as TGTGCCAGCAGCCCTGGGACAGTTGCAACTAATGAAAAACTGTTTTTT. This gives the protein CASSPGTVATNEKLFF.

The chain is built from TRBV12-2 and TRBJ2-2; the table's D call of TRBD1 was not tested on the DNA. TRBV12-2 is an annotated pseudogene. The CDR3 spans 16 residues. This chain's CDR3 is CASRLAAPSNTGELFF. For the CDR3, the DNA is TGTGCAAGTCGCTTAGCGGCCCCCTCTAACACCGGGGAGCTGTTTTTT.

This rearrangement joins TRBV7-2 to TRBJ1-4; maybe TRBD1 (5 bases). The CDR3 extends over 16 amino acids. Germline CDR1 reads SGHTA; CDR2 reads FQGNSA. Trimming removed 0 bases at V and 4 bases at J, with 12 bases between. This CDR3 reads CASSLAAGRFNEKLFF. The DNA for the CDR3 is TGTGCCAGCAGCTTAGCGGCAGGGCGATTTAATGAAAAACTGTTTTTT.

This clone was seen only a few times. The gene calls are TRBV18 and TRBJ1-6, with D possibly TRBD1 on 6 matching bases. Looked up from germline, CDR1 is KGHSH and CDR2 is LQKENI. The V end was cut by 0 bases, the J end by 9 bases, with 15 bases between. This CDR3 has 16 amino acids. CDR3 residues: CASSPPGGDLTSPLHF. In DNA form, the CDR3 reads TGTGCCAGCTCACCACCGGGGGGCGACTTGACTTCACCCCTCCACTTT.

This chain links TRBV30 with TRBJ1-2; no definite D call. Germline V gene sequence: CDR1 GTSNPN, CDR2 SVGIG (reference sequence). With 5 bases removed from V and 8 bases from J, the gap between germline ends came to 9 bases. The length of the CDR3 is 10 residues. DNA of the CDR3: TGTGCCTGGGGGGAAGGGGGCTACACCTTC. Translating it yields CAWGEGGYTF.

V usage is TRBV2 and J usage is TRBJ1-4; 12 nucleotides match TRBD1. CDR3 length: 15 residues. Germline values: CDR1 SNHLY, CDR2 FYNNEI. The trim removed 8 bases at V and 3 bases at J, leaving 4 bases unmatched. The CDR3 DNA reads TGTGCCAGCGGGGGACAGGGGGCCGCTAATGAAAAACTGTTTTTT. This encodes CASGGQGAANEKLFF.

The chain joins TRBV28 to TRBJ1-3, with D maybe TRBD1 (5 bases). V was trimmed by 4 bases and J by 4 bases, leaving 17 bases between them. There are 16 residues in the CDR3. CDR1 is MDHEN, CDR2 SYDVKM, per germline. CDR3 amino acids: CASSSVDRGIGNTIYF. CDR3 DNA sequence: TGTGCCAGCAGTTCAGTCGACCGGGGGATAGGAAACACCATATATTTT.

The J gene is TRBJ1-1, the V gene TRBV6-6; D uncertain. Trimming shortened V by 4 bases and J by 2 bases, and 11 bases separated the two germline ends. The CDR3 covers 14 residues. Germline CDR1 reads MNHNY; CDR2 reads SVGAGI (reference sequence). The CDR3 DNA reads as TGTGCCAGCAGTTCATTATTGGGTAACACTGAAGCTTTCTTT. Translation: CASSSLLGNTEAFF.

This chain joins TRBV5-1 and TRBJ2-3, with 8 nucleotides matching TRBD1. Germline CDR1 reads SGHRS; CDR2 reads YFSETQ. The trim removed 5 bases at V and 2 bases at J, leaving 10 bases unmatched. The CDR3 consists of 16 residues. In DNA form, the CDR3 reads TGCGCCAGCAGAATTGGATCGACAGGGGTCACAGATACGCAGTATTTT. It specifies CASRIGSTGVTDTQYF. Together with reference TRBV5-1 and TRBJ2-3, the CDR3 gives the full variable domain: KAGVTQTPRYLIKTRGQQVTLSCSPISGHRSVSWYQQTPGQGLQFLFEYFSETQRNKGNFPGRFSGRQFSNSRSEMNVSTLELGDSALYLCASRIGSTGVTDTQYFGPGTRLTVL.

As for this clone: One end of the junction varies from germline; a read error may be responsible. CDR3 residues: CASSLLAVMGNEQFF. The CDR3 DNA sequence: TGTGCTAGCAGCTTACTAGCGGTCATGGGGAATGAGCAGTTCTTC. J is TRBJ2-1 and V is TRBV7-7; TRBD2 matches at 8 bases. CDR3 length: 15 amino acids. Germline V gives CDR1 SSHAT, CDR2 FNYEAQ (reference sequence). Together with reference TRBV7-7 and TRBJ2-1, the CDR3 gives the full variable domain: GAGVSQSPRYKVTKRGQDVTLRCDPISSHATLYWYQQALGQGPEFLTYFNYEAQPDKSGLPSDRFSAERPEGSISTLTIQRTEQRDSAMYRCASSLLAVMGNEQFFGPGTRLTVL.

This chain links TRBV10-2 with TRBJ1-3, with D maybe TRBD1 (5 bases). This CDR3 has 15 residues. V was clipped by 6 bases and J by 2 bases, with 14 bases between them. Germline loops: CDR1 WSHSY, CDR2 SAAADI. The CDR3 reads CASRAGGGPGNTIYF. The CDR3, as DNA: TGCGCCAGCAGAGCTGGGGGGGGACCTGGAAACACCATATATTTT.

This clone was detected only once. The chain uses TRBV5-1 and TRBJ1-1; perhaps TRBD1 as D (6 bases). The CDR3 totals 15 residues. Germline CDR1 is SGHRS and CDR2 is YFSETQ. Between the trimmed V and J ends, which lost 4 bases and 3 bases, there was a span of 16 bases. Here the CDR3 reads CASSPWLGADTEAFF. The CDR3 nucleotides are TGCGCCAGCAGCCCCTGGCTGGGGGCGGACACTGAAGCTTTCTTT.

In nucleotides, the CDR3 is TGTGCCAGCAGCTTTCGGGTAAATAGCAATCAGCCCCAGCATTTT. Translating gives CASSFRVNSNQPQHF. V gene TRBV7-2 combines with J gene TRBJ1-5; the D is unclear. Germline-derived CDR1 and CDR2 are SGHTA and FQGNSA. The CDR3 spans 15 residues. V lost 3 bases and J lost 0, with 9 bases in between.

The CDR3 DNA reads TGTGCCAGCAGCTCGACAGGCCGCAATGAGCAGTTCTTC. Encoded protein: CASSSTGRNEQFF. The V call is TRBV7-3, the J call TRBJ2-1, with D possibly matching TRBD1 (6 bases). CDR1 and CDR2 (germline): SGHTA, FQGTGA. V was trimmed by 4 bases and J by 6 bases, leaving 10 bases between them. This CDR3 has 13 residues.

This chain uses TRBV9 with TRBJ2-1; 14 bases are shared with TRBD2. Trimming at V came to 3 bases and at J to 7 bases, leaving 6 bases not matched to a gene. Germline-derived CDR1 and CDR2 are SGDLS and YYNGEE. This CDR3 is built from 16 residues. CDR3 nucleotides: TGTGCCAGCAGCGCGGGGGGGACTAGCGGGAGAAATGAGCAGTTCTTC. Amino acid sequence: CASSAGGTSGRNEQFF.

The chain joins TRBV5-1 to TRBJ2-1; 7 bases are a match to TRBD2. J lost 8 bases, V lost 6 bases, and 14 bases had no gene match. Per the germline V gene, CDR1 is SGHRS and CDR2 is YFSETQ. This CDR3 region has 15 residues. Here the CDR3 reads CASKQGTSANYEQFF. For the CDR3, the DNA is TGCGCCAGCAAGCAGGGAACTAGCGCAAATTATGAGCAGTTCTTC.